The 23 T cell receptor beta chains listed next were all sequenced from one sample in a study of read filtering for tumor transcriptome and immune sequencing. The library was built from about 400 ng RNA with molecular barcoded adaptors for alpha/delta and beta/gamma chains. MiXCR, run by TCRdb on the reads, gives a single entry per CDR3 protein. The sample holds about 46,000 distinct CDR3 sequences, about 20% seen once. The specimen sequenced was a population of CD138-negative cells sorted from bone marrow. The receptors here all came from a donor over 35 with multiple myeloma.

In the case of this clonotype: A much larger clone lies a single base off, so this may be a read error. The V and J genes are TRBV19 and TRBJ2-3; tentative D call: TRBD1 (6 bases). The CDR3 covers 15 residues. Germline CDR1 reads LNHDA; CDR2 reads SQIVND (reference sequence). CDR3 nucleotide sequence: TGTGTCAGTAGTAACACAGGGTCAGGCCCAGATACGCAGTATTTT. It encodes CVSSNTGSGPDTQYF.

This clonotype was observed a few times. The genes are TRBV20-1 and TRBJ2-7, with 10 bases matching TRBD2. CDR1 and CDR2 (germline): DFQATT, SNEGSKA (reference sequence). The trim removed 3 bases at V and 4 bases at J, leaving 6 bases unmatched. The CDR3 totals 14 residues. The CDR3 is CSASPTGLAYEQYF. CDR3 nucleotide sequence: TGCAGTGCTAGCCCCACGGGACTAGCGTACGAGCAGTACTTC.

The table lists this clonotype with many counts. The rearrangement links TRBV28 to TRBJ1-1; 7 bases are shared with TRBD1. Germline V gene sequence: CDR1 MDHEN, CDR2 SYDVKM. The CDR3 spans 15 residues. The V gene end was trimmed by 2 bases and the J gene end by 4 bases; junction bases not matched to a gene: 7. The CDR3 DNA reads TGTGCCAGCAGTTTAGACAGGGTAGGGCCCACTGAAGCTTTCTTT. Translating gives CASSLDRVGPTEAFF.

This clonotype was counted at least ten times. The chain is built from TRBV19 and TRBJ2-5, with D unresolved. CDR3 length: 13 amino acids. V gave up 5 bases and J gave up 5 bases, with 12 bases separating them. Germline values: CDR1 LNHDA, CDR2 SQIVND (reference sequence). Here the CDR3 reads CASSATVRETQYF. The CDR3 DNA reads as TGTGCCAGTAGTGCGACGGTGCGGGAGACCCAGTACTTC.

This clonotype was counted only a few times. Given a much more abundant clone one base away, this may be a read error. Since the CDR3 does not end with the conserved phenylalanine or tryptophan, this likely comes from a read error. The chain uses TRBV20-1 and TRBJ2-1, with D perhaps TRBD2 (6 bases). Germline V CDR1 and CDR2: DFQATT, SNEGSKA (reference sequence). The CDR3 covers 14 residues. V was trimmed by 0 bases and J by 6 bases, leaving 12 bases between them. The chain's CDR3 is CSARDREVGNEQFS. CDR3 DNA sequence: TGCAGTGCTAGAGATAGGGAGGTTGGCAATGAGCAGTTCTCC.

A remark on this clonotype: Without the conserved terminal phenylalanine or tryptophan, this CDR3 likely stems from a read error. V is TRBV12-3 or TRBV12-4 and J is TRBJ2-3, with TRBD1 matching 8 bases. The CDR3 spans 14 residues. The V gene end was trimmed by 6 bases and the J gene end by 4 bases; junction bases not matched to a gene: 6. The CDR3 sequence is CASSKGQGPDTQYL. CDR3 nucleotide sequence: TGTGCCAGCAGCAAAGGACAGGGCCCAGATACGCAGTATCTT.

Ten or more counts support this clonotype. The CDR3 nucleotides are TGTGCCAGCAGTTTAGGAGTTGACCGGCTCAATGAGCAGTTCTTC. Translated: CASSLGVDRLNEQFF. The chain links TRBV12-3 or TRBV12-4 to TRBJ2-1; D is unresolved. V lost 1 base and J lost 6, with 13 bases in between. The CDR3 extends over 15 amino acids.

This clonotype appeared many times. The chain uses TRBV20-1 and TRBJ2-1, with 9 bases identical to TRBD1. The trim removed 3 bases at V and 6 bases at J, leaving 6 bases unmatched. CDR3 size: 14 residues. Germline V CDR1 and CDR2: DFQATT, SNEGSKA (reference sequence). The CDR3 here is CSASNRGLSNEQFF. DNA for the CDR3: TGCAGTGCTAGTAACAGGGGGCTGTCCAATGAGCAGTTCTTC.

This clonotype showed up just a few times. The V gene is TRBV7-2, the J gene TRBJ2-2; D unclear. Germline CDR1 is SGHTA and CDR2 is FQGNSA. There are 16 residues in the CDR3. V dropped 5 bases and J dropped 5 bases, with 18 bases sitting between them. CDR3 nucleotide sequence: TGTGCCAGCAGCGACGACTCCGCTCAGAGGACCGGGGAGCTGTTTTTT. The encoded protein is CASSDDSAQRTGELFF.

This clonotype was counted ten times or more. CDR3 loop: CASRPLAVQGADTQYF. Written as DNA, the CDR3 is TGTGCCAGCAGGCCACTAGCGGTTCAAGGTGCAGATACGCAGTATTTT. The J gene is TRBJ2-3, the V gene TRBV12-3 or TRBV12-4; 8 bases align to TRBD2. V trimming: 6 bases; J trimming: 4 bases; junction bases outside the gene matches: 12. The length of the CDR3 is 16 residues.

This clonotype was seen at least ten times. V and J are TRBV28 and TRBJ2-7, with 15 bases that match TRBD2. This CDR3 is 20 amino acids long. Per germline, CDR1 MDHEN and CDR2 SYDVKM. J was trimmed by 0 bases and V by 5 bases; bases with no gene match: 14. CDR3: CASSSPTGTSGRKPSYEQYF. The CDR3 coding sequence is TGTGCCAGCAGTAGTCCAACCGGGACTAGCGGGAGGAAACCCTCCTACGAGCAGTACTTC. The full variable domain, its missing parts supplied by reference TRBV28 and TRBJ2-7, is DVKVTQSSRYLVKRTGEKVFLECVQDMDHENMFWYRQDPGLGLRLIYFSYDVKMKEKGDIPEGYSVSREKKERFSLILESASTNQTSMYLCASSSPTGTSGRKPSYEQYFGPGTRLTVT.

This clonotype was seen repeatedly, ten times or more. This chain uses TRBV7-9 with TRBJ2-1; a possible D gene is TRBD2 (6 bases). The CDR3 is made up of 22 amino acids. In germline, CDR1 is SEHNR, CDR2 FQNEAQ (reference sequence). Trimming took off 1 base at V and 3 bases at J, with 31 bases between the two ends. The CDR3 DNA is TGTGCCAGCAGCTTAGGAGGCGGCGGGACCCCCCTAACACTTCACCTCTACAATGAGCAGTTCTTC. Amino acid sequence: CASSLGGGGTPLTLHLYNEQFF.

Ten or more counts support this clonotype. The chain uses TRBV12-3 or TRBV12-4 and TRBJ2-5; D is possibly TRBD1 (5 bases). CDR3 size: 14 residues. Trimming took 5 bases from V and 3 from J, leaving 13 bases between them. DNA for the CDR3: TGTGCCAGCAGTCCTAATGACAGAAAAGAGACCCAGTACTTC. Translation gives CASSPNDRKETQYF.

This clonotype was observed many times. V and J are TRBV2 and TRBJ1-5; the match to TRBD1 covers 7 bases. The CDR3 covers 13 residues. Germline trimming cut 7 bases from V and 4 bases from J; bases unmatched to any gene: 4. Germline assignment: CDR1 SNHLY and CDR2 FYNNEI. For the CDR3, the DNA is TGTGCCAGCAACGGACAGGAGAATCAGCCCCAGCATTTT. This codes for CASNGQENQPQHF.

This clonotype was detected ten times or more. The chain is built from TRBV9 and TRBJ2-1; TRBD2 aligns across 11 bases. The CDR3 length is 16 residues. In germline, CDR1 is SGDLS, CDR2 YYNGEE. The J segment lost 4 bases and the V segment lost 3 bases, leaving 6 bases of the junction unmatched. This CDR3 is CASSATSGSSYNEQFF. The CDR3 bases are TGTGCCAGCAGCGCTACTAGCGGGAGCTCTTACAATGAGCAGTTCTTC. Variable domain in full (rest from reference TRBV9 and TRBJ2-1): DSGVTQTPKHLITATGQRVTLRCSPRSGDLSVYWYQQSLDQGLQFLIQYYNGEERAKGNILERFSAQQFPDLHSELNLSSLELGDSALYFCASSATSGSSYNEQFFGPGTRLTVL.

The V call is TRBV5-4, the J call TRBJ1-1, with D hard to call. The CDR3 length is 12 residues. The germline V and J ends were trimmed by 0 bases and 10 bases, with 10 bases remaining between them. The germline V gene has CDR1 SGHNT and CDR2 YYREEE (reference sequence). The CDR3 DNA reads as TGTGCCAGCAGCTTGGGGGCTATAGGAGCTTTCTTT. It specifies CASSLGAIGAFF.

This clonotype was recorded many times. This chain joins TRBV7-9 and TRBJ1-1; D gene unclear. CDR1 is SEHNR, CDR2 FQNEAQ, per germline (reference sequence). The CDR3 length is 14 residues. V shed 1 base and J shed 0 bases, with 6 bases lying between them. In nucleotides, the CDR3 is TGTGCCAGCAGCTTAGGGGTCGTGAACACTGAAGCTTTCTTT. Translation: CASSLGVVNTEAFF.

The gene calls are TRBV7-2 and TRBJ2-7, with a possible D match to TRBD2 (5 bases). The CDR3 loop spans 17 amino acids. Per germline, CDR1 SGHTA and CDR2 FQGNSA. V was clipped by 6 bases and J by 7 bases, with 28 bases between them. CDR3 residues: CASSPTAGEIDYWEQYF. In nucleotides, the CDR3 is TGTGCCAGCAGTCCAACTGCCGGGGAAATCGACTACTGGGAGCAGTACTTC.

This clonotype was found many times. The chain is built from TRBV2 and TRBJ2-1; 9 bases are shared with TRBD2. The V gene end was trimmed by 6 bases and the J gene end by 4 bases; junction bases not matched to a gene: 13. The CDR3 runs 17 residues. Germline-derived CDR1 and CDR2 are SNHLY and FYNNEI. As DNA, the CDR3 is TGTGCCAGCAGACCACCCTCCGGGACTAGCAAATACAATGAGCAGTTCTTC. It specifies CASRPPSGTSKYNEQFF.

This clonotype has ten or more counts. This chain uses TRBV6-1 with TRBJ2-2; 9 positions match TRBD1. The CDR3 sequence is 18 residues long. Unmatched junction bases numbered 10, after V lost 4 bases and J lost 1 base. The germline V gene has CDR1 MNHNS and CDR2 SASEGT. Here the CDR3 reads CASSALRTGQGNTGELFF. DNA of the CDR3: TGTGCCAGCAGTGCCCTAAGAACGGGACAGGGGAACACCGGGGAGCTGTTTTTT.

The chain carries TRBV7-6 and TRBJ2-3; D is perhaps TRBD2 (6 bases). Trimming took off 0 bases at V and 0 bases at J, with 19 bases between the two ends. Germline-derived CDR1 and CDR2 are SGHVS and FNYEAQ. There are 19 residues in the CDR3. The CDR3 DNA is TGTGCCAGCAGCTTAGCCCGCCTCTCTAGCGTTACTAGCACAGATACGCAGTATTTT. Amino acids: CASSLARLSSVTSTDTQYF.

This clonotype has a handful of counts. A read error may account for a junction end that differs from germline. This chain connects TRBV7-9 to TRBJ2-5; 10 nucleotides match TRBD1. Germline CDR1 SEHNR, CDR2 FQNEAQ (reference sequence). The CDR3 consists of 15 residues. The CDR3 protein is CASSYWTGGEETQHF. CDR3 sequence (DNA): TGTGCCAGCAGCTACTGGACAGGGGGGGAAGAGACCCAGCACTTC. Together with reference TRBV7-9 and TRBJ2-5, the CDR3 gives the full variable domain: DTGVSQNPRHKITKRGQNVTFRCDPISEHNRLYWYRQTLGQGPEFLTYFQNEAQLEKSRLLSDRFSAERPKGSFSTLEIQRTEQGDSAMYLCASSYWTGGEETQHFGPGTRLLVL.

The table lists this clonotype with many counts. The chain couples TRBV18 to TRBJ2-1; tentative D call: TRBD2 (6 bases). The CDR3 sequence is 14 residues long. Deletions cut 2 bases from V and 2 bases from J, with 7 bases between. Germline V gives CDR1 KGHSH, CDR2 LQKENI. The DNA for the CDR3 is TGTGCCAGCTCACCAATAGCGGCCTACAATGAGCAGTTCTTC. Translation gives CASSPIAAYNEQFF. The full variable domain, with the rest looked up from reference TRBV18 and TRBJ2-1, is NAGVMQNPRHLVRRRGQEARLRCSPMKGHSHVYWYRQLPEEGLKFMVYLQKENIIDESGMPKERFSAEFPKEGPSILRIQQVVRGDSAAYFCASSPIAAYNEQFFGPGTRLTVL.